This is a list of T cell receptor beta chains from one sample in a study of naive and memory T cell subsets. Each CDR3 protein gets one entry after TCRdb re-called the UMI-ligation and nested PCR reads with MiXCR. The table records 84,000 or so distinct CDR3 sequences, 7% of them present only once. The sequencing sample was made of central memory CD4+ T cells from blood. The receptors here all came from a human donor in good health. CDR3s include the opening cysteine and the closing phenylalanine or tryptophan. The D gene is left open where the match is weak. Clone size, where shown, is once, few, many, or a class for clones that have expanded.

>many|.|TRBJ2-7|TRBV3-1
CASSQAKLNEQYF
TGTGCCAGCAGCCAAGCGAAACTAAACGAGCAGTACTTC
>.|TRBD2|TRBJ2-1|TRBV3-1
CASSPGLAAADGQFF
TGTGCCAGCAGCCCCGGACTAGCCGCAGCCGACGGGCAGTTCTTC
>few|.|TRBJ1-4|TRBV12-3/TRBV12-4
CASSFGTSNEKLFF
TGTGCCAGCAGTTTCGGGACAAGCAATGAAAAACTGTTTTTT
>.|.|TRBJ2-3|TRBV20-1
CSASRDGRSTDTQYF
TGCAGTGCTAGCCGGGACGGGAGAAGCACAGATACGCAGTATTTT
>many|.|TRBJ1-5|TRBV12-3/TRBV12-4
CASSFSTGQPQHF
TGTGCCAGCAGTTTCTCGACCGGCCAGCCCCAGCATTTT
>few|.|TRBJ2-3|TRBV5-1
CASSVDVRTQYF
TGCGCCAGCAGCGTGGACGTGAGGACGCAGTATTTT
>many|.|TRBJ2-7|TRBV21-1
CASSDLGMWRAHEQYF
TGTGCCAGCAGCGATCTCGGGATGTGGAGAGCCCACGAGCAGTACTTC
>.|.|TRBJ2-3|TRBV6-5
CASSYGSEGDTQYF
TGTGCCAGCAGTTACGGGTCGGAAGGAGATACGCAGTATTTT
>many|.|TRBJ2-1|TRBV14
CASSQDREQFF
TGTGCCAGCAGCCAAGATCGGGAGCAGTTCTTC
>.|TRBD1|TRBJ1-4|TRBV20-1
CSARDPNRGTNEKLFF
TGCAGTGCTAGAGACCCGAACAGGGGAACTAATGAAAAACTGTTTTTT
>many|.|TRBJ2-3|TRBV15
CATSRDLGGTDTQYF
TGTGCCACCAGCAGAGATCTGGGTGGCACAGATACGCAGTATTTT
>many|.|TRBJ1-2|TRBV20-1
CSGGGGQTYGYTF
TGCAGTGGAGGGGGAGGGCAGACTTATGGCTACACCTTC
>many|TRBD1|TRBJ2-7|TRBV27
CASSLDRGPSYEQYF
TGTGCCAGCAGTCTCGACAGGGGCCCTTCCTACGAGCAGTACTTC
>few|TRBD2|TRBJ2-1|TRBV4-2
CASSLRGLASSYNEQFF
TGTGCCAGCAGCCTGAGGGGACTAGCGAGTTCCTACAATGAGCAGTTCTTC
>many|.|TRBJ2-3|TRBV20-1
CSASSAFTDTQYF
TGCAGTGCTAGTTCGGCTTTCACAGATACGCAGTATTTT
>many|.|TRBJ2-1|TRBV29-1
CSVTWGQGEQFF
TGCAGCGTTACCTGGGGTCAGGGTGAGCAGTTCTTC
>few|.|TRBJ2-4|TRBV29-1
CSVGWRGQNIQYF
TGCAGCGTTGGGTGGAGGGGCCAAAACATTCAGTACTTC
>.|.|TRBJ2-5|TRBV5-1
CASSFGGRLTGETQYF
TGCGCCAGCAGCTTTGGGGGCAGACTAACTGGAGAGACCCAGTACTTC
>few|TRBD2|TRBJ2-1|TRBV20-1
CSAQLLAGLHNEQFF
TGCAGTGCACAATTACTAGCGGGTCTACACAATGAGCAGTTCTTC
>.|.|TRBJ2-7|TRBV20-1
CSASRSGEQYF
TGCAGTGCTAGTCGGAGTGGCGAGCAGTACTTC
>many|.|TRBJ1-2|TRBV12-3/TRBV12-4
CASRGSNYGYTF
TGTGCCAGCAGGGGGTCTAACTATGGCTACACCTTC
>few|TRBD2|TRBJ2-7|TRBV29-1
CSASERGVSYEQYF
TGCAGCGCCTCAGAGCGGGGGGTTTCCTACGAGCAGTACTTC
>once|.|TRBJ2-7|TRBV20-1
CSARANRGGYEQYF
TGCAGTGCTAGAGCCAACCGAGGGGGCTACGAGCAGTACTTC
>many|.|TRBJ1-2|TRBV20-1
CSGGRAALSNGYTF
TGCAGTGGGGGGAGGGCGGCACTTAGTAATGGCTACACCTTC
>many|TRBD1|TRBJ1-5|TRBV15
CATSSQGVGSNQPQHF
TGTGCCACCAGCAGCCAGGGGGTTGGGAGCAATCAGCCCCAGCATTTT
>many|.|TRBJ2-3|TRBV20-1
CSARDSTERTDTQYF
TGCAGTGCTAGAGATTCCACGGAGAGGACAGATACGCAGTATTTT
>many|TRBD1|TRBJ1-6|TRBV4-3
CASSPTGGGSPLHF
TGCGCCAGCAGCCCGACAGGGGGCGGTTCACCCCTCCACTTT
>.|.|TRBJ2-2|TRBV9
CASSHLGGATGELFF
TGTGCCAGCAGCCACCTAGGGGGAGCCACCGGGGAGCTGTTTTTT
>many|.|TRBJ2-4|TRBV20-1
CSAPGPLAKNIQYF
TGCAGTGCTCCGGGACCCTTAGCCAAAAACATTCAGTACTTC
>many|TRBD1|TRBJ2-7|TRBV10-3
CAIRDRGYEQYF
TGTGCCATCAGGGACAGGGGTTACGAGCAGTACTTC
>.|.|TRBJ1-1|TRBV12-3/TRBV12-4
CASTHTGQGLTEAFF
TGTGCCAGCACTCACACCGGTCAGGGACTCACTGAAGCTTTCTTT
>many|.|TRBJ2-7|TRBV30
CAWKWGSGPYEQYF
TGTGCCTGGAAGTGGGGCTCGGGCCCCTACGAGCAGTACTTC
>many|.|TRBJ2-3|TRBV5-4
CASSFGIASSTDTQYF
TGTGCCAGCAGCTTTGGGATAGCGTCTAGCACAGATACGCAGTATTTT
>many|.|TRBJ1-1|TRBV7-3
CASSEQGGVREAFF
TGTGCCAGCAGCGAACAGGGAGGGGTGAGGGAAGCTTTCTTT
>few|.|TRBJ1-1|TRBV7-9
CVTQEVSDTEAFF
TGTGTAACCCAAGAGGTTTCCGACACTGAAGCTTTCTTT
>many|.|TRBJ1-1|TRBV7-3
CASSLTQGSTEAFF
TGTGCCAGCAGCTTAACGCAGGGGAGCACTGAAGCTTTCTTT
>many|.|TRBJ1-1|TRBV12-3/TRBV12-4
CASSPKTEAFF
TGTGCCAGCAGTCCGAAGACTGAAGCTTTCTTT
>many|.|TRBJ2-3|TRBV18
CASSPLGSAASTDTQYF
TGTGCCAGCTCACCTCTCGGTTCGGCTGCTAGCACAGATACGCAGTATTTT
>many|.|TRBJ1-5|TRBV12-3/TRBV12-4
CASSFRGRGNQPQHF
TGTGCCAGCAGTTTTCGGGGTAGGGGCAATCAGCCCCAGCATTTT
>.|.|TRBJ2-4|TRBV5-1
CASSLGTIPIQYF
TGCGCCAGCAGCTTGGGGACTATACCCATTCAGTACTTC
>few|TRBD1|TRBJ2-7|TRBV7-2
CASSLTKDRGVKEQYF
TGTGCCAGCAGCTTAACTAAGGACAGGGGGGTGAAAGAGCAGTACTTC
>.|.|TRBJ2-3|TRBV7-9
CASRQFRPDTQYF
TGTGCCAGCAGACAATTTCGTCCAGATACGCAGTATTTT
>many|TRBD1|TRBJ1-2|TRBV7-2
CASRSRQGMYGYTF
TGTGCCAGCAGATCCCGACAGGGGATGTATGGCTACACCTTC
>few|TRBD1|TRBJ1-6|TRBV7-3
CASSPTGGNSPLHF
TGTGCCAGCAGCCCGACAGGGGGTAATTCACCCCTCCACTTT
>.|.|TRBJ1-5|TRBV3-1
CASSQDQHQPQHF
TGTGCCAGCAGCCAAGACCAGCATCAGCCCCAGCATTTT
>many|.|TRBJ1-5|TRBV28
CATRPETDSNQPQHF
TGTGCCACTCGGCCAGAGACGGATAGCAATCAGCCCCAGCATTTT
>many|.|TRBJ2-7|TRBV7-2
CASRVGSGSGEQYF
TGTGCCAGCAGAGTGGGCAGCGGTTCGGGGGAGCAGTACTTC
>many|TRBD1|TRBJ2-1|TRBV20-1
CSATPYRGASYNEQFF
TGCAGTGCTACCCCTTACAGGGGGGCCTCCTACAATGAGCAGTTCTTC
>.|TRBD1|TRBJ1-5|TRBV6-6
CASSYRGQSNQPQHF
TGTGCCAGCAGTTACCGGGGACAGTCCAATCAGCCCCAGCATTTT